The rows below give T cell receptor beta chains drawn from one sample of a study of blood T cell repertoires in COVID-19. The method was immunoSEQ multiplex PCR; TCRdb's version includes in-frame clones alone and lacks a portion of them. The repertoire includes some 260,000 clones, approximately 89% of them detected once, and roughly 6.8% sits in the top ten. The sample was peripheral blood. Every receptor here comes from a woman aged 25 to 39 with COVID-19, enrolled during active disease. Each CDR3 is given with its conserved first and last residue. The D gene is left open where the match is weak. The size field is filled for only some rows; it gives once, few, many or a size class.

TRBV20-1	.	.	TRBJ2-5	CSASLWGVGETQYF	TGCAGTGCTAGTTTGTGGGGGGTGGGAGAGACCCAGTACTTC
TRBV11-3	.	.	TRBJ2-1	CASSSQGFTYNEQFF	TGTGCCAGCAGCTCGCAGGGCTTCACCTACAATGAGCAGTTCTTC
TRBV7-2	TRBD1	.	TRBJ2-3	CASSSGQGAGWTDTQYF	TGTGCCAGCAGCTCAGGACAGGGGGCGGGGTGGACAGATACGCAGTATTTT
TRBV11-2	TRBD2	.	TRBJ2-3	CASSLDPAGGTDTQYF	TGTGCCAGCAGCTTAGATCCCGCGGGGGGCACAGATACGCAGTATTTT
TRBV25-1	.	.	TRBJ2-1	CASSFYRDYNEQFF	TGTGCCAGCAGTTTTTACAGGGACTACAATGAGCAGTTCTTC
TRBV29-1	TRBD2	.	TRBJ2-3	CRVGGLYSGSTDTQYF	TGCAGAGTTGGGGGATTGTATAGCGGGAGCACAGATACGCAGTATTTT
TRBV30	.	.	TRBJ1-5	CAWKDGSGGNQPQHF	TGTGCCTGGAAAGACGGGTCGGGGGGCAATCAGCCCCAGCATTTT
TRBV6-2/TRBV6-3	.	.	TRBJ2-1	CASSPRGSKGNEQFF	TGTGCCAGCAGTCCCCGCGGGTCCAAGGGAAATGAGCAGTTCTTC
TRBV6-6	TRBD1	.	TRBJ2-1	CASSRPGQPNNEQFF	TGTGCCAGCAGTCGACCGGGACAGCCTAACAATGAGCAGTTCTTC
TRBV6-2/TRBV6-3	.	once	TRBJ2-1	CASSYFGVLHNEQFF	TGTGCCAGCAGTTACTTCGGGGTCCTTCACAATGAGCAGTTCTTC
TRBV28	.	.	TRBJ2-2	CASSGWDLATVNGELFF	TGTGCCAGCAGTGGTTGGGACCTAGCGACCGTAAACGGGGAGCTGTTTTTT
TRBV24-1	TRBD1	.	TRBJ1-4	CATSDPKTGNEKLFF	TGTGCCACCAGTGACCCTAAGACAGGGAACGAAAAACTGTTTTTT
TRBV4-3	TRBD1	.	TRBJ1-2	CASSQDLRRRDRGHSDYGYTF	TGCGCCAGCAGCCAAGATTTGAGGCGGCGGGACAGGGGGCATTCGGACTATGGCTACACCTTC
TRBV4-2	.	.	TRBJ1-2	CASSQDLAGNYGYTF	TGTGCCAGCAGCCAAGATCTAGCAGGAAACTATGGCTACACCTTC
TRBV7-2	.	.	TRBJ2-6	CASSQGTFSGANVLTF	TGTGCCAGCAGCCAGGGGACATTCTCTGGGGCCAACGTCCTGACTTTC